The rows below give T cell receptor beta chains drawn from one sample of a study of Graves' ophthalmopathy and Graves' hyperthyroidism. TCRdb called the multiplex PCR reads again in MiXCR, with one record for every CDR3 protein. The sample has under 350,000 distinct CDR3 sequences; roughly 17% are singletons. The sample consisted of peripheral blood. All receptors come from an adult man with Graves' ophthalmopathy. Both conserved end residues are part of each CDR3. The D gene is left open where the match is weak. Rows may omit the clone size; those that give it use once, few, many or a size class.

>TRBV12-3/TRBV12-4|many|TRBJ1-6|TRBD1
TGTGCCAGCAGCCCAAATGACAGGGGACCGCATTCACCCCTCCACTTT
CASSPNDRGPHSPLHF
>TRBV20-1|many|TRBJ2-5|TRBD2
TGCAGTGCCCCCGGGACTAGCGGTCTAGAGACCCAGTACTTC
CSAPGTSGLETQYF
>TRBV7-2|many|TRBJ1-1|.
TGTGCCAGCAGCCGGGGGGGGACAAGGACTGAAGCTTTCTTT
CASSRGGTRTEAFF
>TRBV18|few|TRBJ1-1|TRBD1
TGTGCCAGCTCATCGGGGACAGGCCCGAACACTGAAGCTTTCTTT
CASSSGTGPNTEAFF
>TRBV15|many|TRBJ1-5|.
TGTGCCACCAGCAGAGATGGTGGCAGTTATCAGCCCCAGCATTTT
CATSRDGGSYQPQHF
>TRBV6-1|.|TRBJ1-2|.
TGTGCCAGCAGTGGGAGGTCCGAAGGGGACTCGGTCTATGGCTACACCTTC
CASSGRSEGDSVYGYTF
>TRBV20-1|many|TRBJ1-6|TRBD1
TGCAGTGCTAGTAGTGAGGGGACAGGGAAATCACCCCTCCACTTT
CSASSEGTGKSPLHF
>TRBV20-1|many|TRBJ2-5|TRBD2
TGCAGTGCTAGACGAGCGGGGTTAAAAGAGACCCAGTACTTC
CSARRAGLKETQYF
>TRBV3-1|many|TRBJ1-3|.
TGTGCCAGCAGCCAAGCGGTGGACGCCAGCTCTGGAAACACCATATATTTT
CASSQAVDASSGNTIYF
>TRBV6-2/TRBV6-3|.|TRBJ1-1|TRBD1
TGTGCCAGCAGTTATCGGGACAGAACTCTCAGGCAGTCGAACACTGAAGCTTTCTTT
CASSYRDRTLRQSNTEAFF
>TRBV6-2/TRBV6-3|many|TRBJ2-2|TRBD2
TGTGCCAGCAGACACCGGGGACTAGCGGGAGTAAGGACCGGGGAGCTGTTTTTT
CASRHRGLAGVRTGELFF
>TRBV9|many|TRBJ2-7|.
TGTGCCAGCAGCAACCGGGCCTCTCAAGGCGAGCAGTACTTC
CASSNRASQGEQYF
>TRBV11-2|many|TRBJ1-6|.
TGTGCCAGCAGCCACAAACTTCTAGGTTCACCCCTCCACTTT
CASSHKLLGSPLHF
>TRBV10-3|many|TRBJ1-1|.
TGTGCCATCAGTGAGGCGGGCCTCCACTTTAACACTGAAGCTTTCTTT
CAISEAGLHFNTEAFF
>TRBV7-2|many|TRBJ1-2|.
TGTGCCAGCAGCTTAGTGCGGGAGGGCTATGGCTACACCTTC
CASSLVREGYGYTF